One and the same sample provided the 15 T cell receptor beta chains below, sequenced in a study of T cell responses to AZD1222 COVID-19 vaccine. Assay: immunoSEQ multiplex PCR; the TCRdb copy retains only in-frame clones and omits some. The data show about 110,000 clones, around 81% seen once. Sample: peripheral blood, taken on day 0 of AZD1222 vaccination. These receptors came from an adult in good health.

The V gene is TRBV29-1, the J gene TRBJ2-5; the match to TRBD2 covers 8 bases. The CDR3 is 14 residues long. The germline gives CDR1 SQVTM, CDR2 ANQGSEA. Germline trimming cut 0 bases from V and 6 bases from J; bases unmatched to any gene: 6. The CDR3 loop reads CSVEDSGRGKTQYF. CDR3 DNA: TGCAGCGTTGAAGACAGCGGGAGAGGGAAGACCCAGTACTTC.

This rearrangement joins TRBV28 to TRBJ1-4; 8 bases line up with TRBD1. The CDR3 length is 14 residues. Germline loops: CDR1 MDHEN, CDR2 SYDVKM. J was trimmed by 7 bases and V by 6 bases; bases with no gene match: 7. In DNA, the CDR3 is TGTGCCAGCAGAAGTGACAGGGGCGTTGAAAAACTGTTTTTT. Translated, it gives CASRSDRGVEKLFF.

A single count supports this clone. Other DNA variants within this sample encode the same CDR3. This chain joins TRBV6-4 and TRBJ2-1, with TRBD2 as a possible D gene (6 bases). Deletions cut 0 bases from V and 0 bases from J, with 6 bases between. Germline V CDR1 and CDR2: MRHNA, SNTAGT. The CDR3 consists of 15 residues. The CDR3: CASSDSSGSYNEQFF. The CDR3 DNA reads TGTGCCAGCAGTGACTCTAGCGGCTCCTACAATGAGCAGTTCTTC.

The J gene is TRBJ2-2, the V gene TRBV13, with 8 nucleotides matching TRBD1. Germline CDR1 PRHDT, CDR2 FYEKMQ (reference sequence). The trim removed 2 bases at V and 1 base at J, leaving 3 bases unmatched. The CDR3 length is 16 residues. CDR3 amino acids: CASSLRQGWNTGELFF. In nucleotides, the CDR3 is TGTGCCAGCAGCTTAAGACAGGGGTGGAACACCGGGGAGCTGTTTTTT.

This chain joins TRBV5-5 and TRBJ2-7; 10 positions agree with TRBD2. Germline lookup yields CDR1 SGHKS and CDR2 YYEKEE (reference sequence). This CDR3 spans 16 amino acids. The ends lost 1 base at V and 1 base at J; junction bases unmatched: 5. This chain's CDR3 is CASSLLLAGGSYEQYF. The CDR3 bases are TGTGCCAGCAGCTTGTTGTTAGCGGGAGGTTCCTACGAGCAGTACTTC.

CDR3 sequence (DNA): TGTGCCAGCAGTTCCCAGGTGGTAAGGGTTGCTGGAAACACCATATATTTT. It is translated as CASSSQVVRVAGNTIYF. The chain recombines TRBV27 with TRBJ1-3; D gene uncertain. V was cut by 4 bases and J by 2 bases, with 18 bases left in between. The CDR3 has 17 amino acids. Per the germline V gene, CDR1 is MNHEY and CDR2 is SMNVEV (reference sequence).

This clone was seen only once. The rearrangement links TRBV27 to TRBJ1-4; TRBD1 agrees at 7 bases. The CDR3 sequence is 18 residues long. With 5 bases clipped from V and 7 bases from J, the junction kept 19 bases outside the gene matches. Germline assignment: CDR1 MNHEY and CDR2 SMNVEV (reference sequence). CDR3 loop: CASSPLKGGKRNSEKLFF. The CDR3 DNA reads TGTGCCAGCAGTCCGCTTAAAGGGGGCAAACGGAATTCTGAAAAACTGTTTTTT.

The chain links TRBV6-6 to TRBJ1-1; 7 nucleotides line up with TRBD1. Unmatched junction bases numbered 3, after V lost 4 bases and J lost 7 bases. The germline V gene has CDR1 MNHNY and CDR2 SVGAGI (reference sequence). The CDR3 is made up of 12 amino acids. CDR3 nucleotide sequence: TGTGCCAGCAGTTTAGGACAGGTTGAAGCTTTCTTT. Its protein product is CASSLGQVEAFF.

The chain combines TRBV9 with TRBJ2-5; 8 bases align to TRBD2. Germline loops: CDR1 SGDLS, CDR2 YYNGEE. V shed 0 bases and J 3 bases; nucleotides not matched to a gene: 4. This CDR3 has 15 residues. The chain's CDR3 is CASSVGGSGKETQYF. The CDR3 DNA follows: TGTGCCAGCAGCGTAGGGGGTAGCGGGAAAGAGACCCAGTACTTC.

The chain joins TRBV7-2 to TRBJ1-1; D is perhaps TRBD1 (5 bases). Germline loops: CDR1 SGHTA, CDR2 FQGNSA. Trimming pared 6 bases from V and 1 base from J, leaving 9 bases between. This CDR3 is 13 amino acids long. Here the CDR3 DNA reads TGTGCCAGCAGTAGACAGAGGAACACTGAAGCTTTCTTT. Amino acid sequence: CASSRQRNTEAFF. Looking up the rest from reference TRBV7-2 and TRBJ1-1 gives the full variable domain: GAGVSQSPSNKVTEKGKDVELRCDPISGHTALYWYRQSLGQGLEFLIYFQGNSAPDKSGLPSDRFSAERTGGSVSTLTIQRTQQEDSAVYLCASSRQRNTEAFFGQGTRLTVV.

This sequence joins TRBV30 and TRBJ1-2; D gene ambiguous. The CDR3 contains 14 residues. Trimming took 0 bases from V and 5 from J, leaving 13 bases between them. CDR1 and CDR2 (germline): GTSNPN, SVGIG (reference sequence). CDR3 bases: TGTGCCTGGAGTGTATTCCAGTTCTCATATGGCTACACCTTC. This codes for CAWSVFQFSYGYTF. The full variable domain, completed using reference TRBV30 and TRBJ1-2, is SQTIHQWPATLVQPVGSPLSLECTVEGTSNPNLYWYRQAAGRGLQLLFYSVGIGQISSEVPQNLSASRPQDRQFILSSKKLLLSDSGFYLCAWSVFQFSYGYTFGSGTRLTVV.

The chain carries TRBV7-2 and TRBJ2-3; no clear D gene. The germline gives CDR1 SGHTA, CDR2 FQGNSA. With 5 bases removed from V and 0 bases from J, the gap between germline ends came to 9 bases. This CDR3 is 14 amino acids long. CDR3 coding DNA: TGTGCCAGCAGCCGGCGTGCTAGCACAGATACGCAGTATTTT. Its protein product is CASSRRASTDTQYF.

The gene calls are TRBV18 and TRBJ2-3; TRBD2 aligns across 7 bases. CDR3 length equals 17 residues. J lost 0 bases, V lost 2 bases, and 8 bases had no gene match. Looked up from germline, CDR1 is KGHSH and CDR2 is LQKENI. CDR3 DNA sequence: TGTGCCAGCTCACCAGTAGCTAGCGGTACTAGCACAGATACGCAGTATTTT. It encodes CASSPVASGTSTDTQYF.

This chain connects TRBV9 to TRBJ1-3, with D perhaps TRBD1 (5 bases). The CDR3 covers 18 residues. V was trimmed by 2 bases and J by 0 bases, leaving 18 bases between them. Germline CDR1 is SGDLS and CDR2 is YYNGEE. CDR3 sequence reads: CASSVYDGTAFSGNTIYF. As DNA, the CDR3 is TGTGCCAGCAGCGTGTACGACGGGACGGCCTTCTCTGGAAACACCATATATTTT.

V usage is TRBV6-5 and J usage is TRBJ2-3; 9 positions match TRBD1. CDR1 is MNHEY, CDR2 SVGAGI, per germline. This CDR3 is built from 15 residues. Trimming at V came to 6 bases and at J to 3 bases, leaving 7 bases not matched to a gene. The CDR3 loop is CASSRGTGTTDTQYF. The CDR3, as DNA: TGTGCCAGCAGCCGTGGGACAGGGACGACAGATACGCAGTATTTT.